A single sample gave rise to the 28 T cell receptor beta chains below, sequenced in a study of cytomegalovirus exposure and HLA in healthy donors. The PCR was carried out with 60 Vbeta primers and 13 Jbeta primers. Profiled with immunoSEQ multiplex PCR; TCRdb holds only in-frame clones, not every one. The sample records around 190,000 clones, around 82% being singletons. The sample was PBMCs. The receptor set was obtained from a man in his forties in good health and CMV-seropositive.

To note about this clone: The junction and the germline gene differ at one end; a read error may be behind it. The V call is TRBV7-9, the J call TRBJ2-7, with a weak D call TRBD2 (5 bases). The CDR3 covers 15 residues. Germline-derived CDR1 and CDR2 are SEHNR and FQNEAQ (reference sequence). The CDR3: CSSSLDGGLSYEQYF. The CDR3 DNA reads TGTTCCAGCAGCTTAGATGGCGGACTCTCCTACGAGCAGTACTTC.

The V and J genes are TRBV7-8 and TRBJ2-7; D is perhaps TRBD2 (5 bases). V was pared by 5 bases and J by 0 bases, with 17 bases between. Germline V lookup: CDR1 SGHVS, CDR2 FQNEAQ. This CDR3 spans 16 amino acids. CDR3: CASSPLPDSSSYEQYF. The CDR3 bases are TGTGCCAGCAGCCCCCTCCCGGACTCCAGCTCCTACGAGCAGTACTTC.

This chain links TRBV6-1 with TRBJ2-3, with 11 bases lining up with TRBD2. Trimming cost V 6 bases and J 1 base; bases outside gene matches: 3. Germline V gene data show CDR1 as MNHNS and CDR2 as SASEGT. This CDR3 is built from 15 residues. The CDR3 DNA sequence: TGTGCCAGCAGAGAACTAGCGGGGGGCACAGATACGCAGTATTTT. This gives the protein CASRELAGGTDTQYF.

The V and J genes are TRBV5-1 and TRBJ2-7, with D tentatively TRBD1 (5 bases). CDR3 length: 14 residues. V was shortened by 3 bases and J by 3 bases, with 13 bases between the two germline ends. Germline CDR1 reads SGHRS; CDR2 reads YFSETQ. The CDR3 here is CASSSDTVNYEQYF. The CDR3 nucleotides are TGCGCCAGCAGCTCGGACACAGTTAACTACGAGCAGTACTTC. Drawing the rest from reference TRBV5-1 and TRBJ2-7, the complete variable domain is KAGVTQTPRYLIKTRGQQVTLSCSPISGHRSVSWYQQTPGQGLQFLFEYFSETQRNKGNFPGRFSGRQFSNSRSEMNVSTLELGDSALYLCASSSDTVNYEQYFGPGTRLTVT.

Only a few counts were recorded for this clone. CDR3 bases: TGTGCCAGCAGAAGACTAGACTCCTACAATGAGCAGTTCTTC. This translates into CASRRLDSYNEQFF. The rearrangement joins TRBV7-2 to TRBJ2-1; tentatively, D is TRBD2 (6 bases). CDR1 is SGHTA, CDR2 FQGNSA, per germline. V lost 6 bases and J 0 bases, leaving 9 bases between the germline ends. The CDR3 contains 14 residues.

This sequence joins TRBV12-5 and TRBJ2-7, with 8 bases identical to TRBD2. Germline lookup yields CDR1 LGHNT and CDR2 FRNRAP. The ends lost 4 bases at V and 4 bases at J; junction bases unmatched: 15. The CDR3 contains 17 residues. CDR3 nucleotide sequence: TGTGCTAGTGGTTCGGTAACCGGGACTAGAGGGGTTTACGAGCAGTACTTC. Translating gives CASGSVTGTRGVYEQYF. Based on the CDR3 plus reference TRBV12-5 and TRBJ2-7, the full variable domain is DARVTQTPRHKVTEMGQEVTMRCQPILGHNTVFWYRQTMMQGLELLAYFRNRAPLDDSGMPKDRFSAEMPDATLATLKIQPSEPRDSAVYFCASGSVTGTRGVYEQYFGPGTRLTVT.

The table lists this clone with a count of one. The chain carries TRBV11-3 and TRBJ2-7; TRBD1 aligns across 9 bases. CDR1 and CDR2 from the germline V gene are SGHNT and YENEEA. V trimming: 5 bases; J trimming: 1 base; junction bases outside the gene matches: 3. The CDR3 is made up of 14 amino acids. CDR3 nucleotides: TGTGCCAGCAGCGAGACAGGGGGTTCCTACGAGCAGTACTTC. This codes for CASSETGGSYEQYF. Using reference TRBV11-3 and TRBJ2-7 for the parts outside the CDR3, the full variable domain is EAGVVQSPRYKIIEKKQPVAFWCNPISGHNTLYWYLQNLGQGPELLIRYENEEAVDDSQLPKDRFSAERLKGVDSTLKIQPAELGDSAVYLCASSETGGSYEQYFGPGTRLTVT.

This clone was seen a handful of times. The rearrangement uses TRBV10-2 and TRBJ1-2, with 7 bases that match TRBD1. This CDR3 is built from 16 residues. Trimming took 3 bases from V and 5 from J; bases not matched to a gene: 12. CDR1 and CDR2 from the germline V gene are WSHSY and SAAADI. DNA of the CDR3: TGCGCCAGCAGTGACTCATCGCAGGGGGTCGGGTATGGCTACACCTTC. It is translated as CASSDSSQGVGYGYTF.

The J gene is TRBJ1-2, the V gene TRBV7-2; weak D call: TRBD1 (5 bases). The V and J ends lost 4 bases and 2 bases respectively, with 14 bases between them. The CDR3 runs 15 residues. Germline V gene lookup returns CDR1 SGHTA and CDR2 FQGNSA. For the CDR3, the DNA is TGTGCCAGCAGCTCCCAGTGGGGGGGGAACTATGGCTACACCTTC. This encodes CASSSQWGGNYGYTF.

In its sample, this clone was seen a few times. This rearrangement joins TRBV6-1 to TRBJ1-2; 12 nucleotides align to TRBD1. Germline CDR1 is MNHNS and CDR2 is SASEGT. The CDR3 totals 14 residues. Trimming removed 7 bases from V and 5 bases from J; junction bases left unmatched: 5. Here the CDR3 DNA reads TGTGCCAGCACCCCGGGACAGGGGGCATATGGCTACACCTTC. Protein sequence: CASTPGQGAYGYTF.

This chain joins TRBV5-6 and TRBJ1-1, with unresolved D. Germline lookup yields CDR1 SGHDT and CDR2 YYEEEE. This CDR3 has 13 amino acids. V gave up 1 base and J gave up 1 base, with 5 bases separating them. The CDR3 DNA reads TGTGCCAGCAGCTTGATAGCGAACACTGAAGCTTTCTTT. Encoded protein: CASSLIANTEAFF.

The V gene is TRBV9, the J gene TRBJ2-3; 7 bases map to TRBD2. CDR3 length equals 16 residues. The J segment lost 1 base and the V segment lost 5 bases, leaving 10 bases of the junction unmatched. Per the germline V gene, CDR1 is SGDLS and CDR2 is YYNGEE. Here the CDR3 DNA reads TGTGCCAGCAGTAAGATGGGACTAAGAGGCACAGATACGCAGTATTTT. This gives the protein CASSKMGLRGTDTQYF.

J is TRBJ2-5 and V is TRBV5-1, with D tentatively TRBD1 (5 bases). The CDR3 runs to 14 residues. Trimming stripped 0 bases from V and 4 bases from J, with 10 bases between. CDR1 is SGHRS, CDR2 YFSETQ, per germline. CDR3 sequence reads: CASSLEGYRETQYF. The CDR3 DNA reads TGCGCCAGCAGCTTGGAGGGGTATAGAGAGACCCAGTACTTC.

The CDR3 DNA follows: TGTGCCAGCAGCTCGAGGGGGCGGGAGGACAATGAGCAGTTCTTC. Its protein product is CASSSRGREDNEQFF. This rearrangement joins TRBV11-3 to TRBJ2-1; tentative D call: TRBD2 (8 bases). V lost 4 bases and J lost 5, with 15 bases in between. Germline V gene lookup returns CDR1 SGHNT and CDR2 YENEEA. CDR3 length equals 15 residues.

This rearrangement joins TRBV25-1 to TRBJ1-2; D is perhaps TRBD1 (6 bases). The CDR3 has 13 residues. The germline V gene encodes CDR1 MGHDK and CDR2 SYGVNS. V was trimmed by 6 bases and J by 4 bases, leaving 12 bases between them. The CDR3 DNA reads as TGTGCCAGCAGCTTAGGGACATCCTATGGCTACACCTTC. Residues: CASSLGTSYGYTF.

The CDR3: CASSGKGLAGGYTDTQYF. The CDR3 DNA sequence: TGTGCCAGCAGTGGCAAGGGACTAGCGGGAGGGTACACAGATACGCAGTATTTT. The chain combines TRBV27 with TRBJ2-3; 16 bases are a match to TRBD2. Germline V CDR1 and CDR2: MNHEY, SMNVEV (reference sequence). This CDR3 comprises 18 residues. J lost 2 bases, V lost 5 bases, and 7 bases had no gene match.

The chain uses TRBV6-5 and TRBJ2-7, with D unresolved. V lost 5 bases, J lost 6 bases, and 14 bases lay in between. CDR1 MNHEY and CDR2 SVGAGI come from the germline V gene. The CDR3 covers 13 residues. In DNA, the CDR3 is TGTGCCAGCAGTGAAAGAGTGGGCCTCGAGCAGTACTTC. It specifies CASSERVGLEQYF.

This clone was picked up a small number of times. This rearrangement joins TRBV25-1 to TRBJ2-5; weak D call: TRBD2 (5 bases). The length of the CDR3 is 14 residues. V lost 8 bases and J lost 0, with 13 bases in between. Germline V gives CDR1 MGHDK, CDR2 SYGVNS. The CDR3 DNA sequence: TGTGCCAGCCGGGGTGGACGGTACCAAGAGACCCAGTACTTC. Encoded protein: CASRGGRYQETQYF.

The chain has TRBV5-1 and TRBJ2-6, with 13 bases lining up with TRBD2. The ends lost 0 bases at V and 2 bases at J; junction bases unmatched: 8. Looked up from germline, CDR1 is SGHRS and CDR2 is YFSETQ. CDR3 length equals 20 residues. In nucleotides, the CDR3 is TGCGCCAGCAGCTTGGCCCCGACTAGCGGGAGGTTTACTGGGGCCAACGTCCTGACTTTC. Amino acid sequence: CASSLAPTSGRFTGANVLTF.

The chain joins TRBV2 to TRBJ1-2; D is possibly TRBD1 (6 bases). CDR1 is SNHLY and CDR2 is FYNNEI in the germline V gene. The CDR3 loop spans 13 amino acids. V lost 6 bases and J lost 3, with 11 bases in between. The CDR3 DNA is TGTGCCAGCAGCCGGACAGAAGACTATGGCTACACCTTC. It encodes CASSRTEDYGYTF.

The chain joins TRBV7-9 to TRBJ2-5; 9 nucleotides agree with TRBD1. This CDR3 contains 16 residues. V shed 4 bases and J 5 bases; nucleotides not matched to a gene: 11. The germline CDR1 and CDR2 sequences are SEHNR and FQNEAQ (reference sequence). The CDR3 sequence is CASSYASGQGKETQYF. CDR3 DNA sequence: TGTGCCAGCAGCTATGCCTCGGGACAGGGAAAGGAGACCCAGTACTTC.

This chain joins TRBV5-8 and TRBJ2-3; D gene uncertain. Trimming stripped 0 bases from V and 5 bases from J, with 16 bases between. Germline lookup yields CDR1 SGHTS and CDR2 YDEGEE. This CDR3 contains 16 residues. CDR3 nucleotides: TGTGCCAGCAGCTTGGCGTTGACCCTCGGAGAAGATACGCAGTATTTT. It codes for CASSLALTLGEDTQYF.

J is TRBJ2-7 and V is TRBV11-2; D possibly corresponds to TRBD2 (6 bases). The CDR3 is 14 amino acids. Germline V gene lookup returns CDR1 SGHAT and CDR2 FQNNGV. V was shortened by 0 bases and J by 5 bases, with 11 bases between the two germline ends. The CDR3 here is CASSLDPGLDEQYF. The CDR3 DNA sequence: TGTGCCAGCAGCTTAGACCCGGGACTCGACGAGCAGTACTTC.

This chain joins TRBV29-1 and TRBJ1-5; no clear D. The CDR3 length is 10 residues. Trimming cost V 4 bases and J 5 bases, with 3 bases left between them. Per germline, CDR1 SQVTM and CDR2 ANQGSEA. For the CDR3, the DNA is TGCAGCGTTGGAGATCAGCCCCAGCATTTT. Translating it yields CSVGDQPQHF.

The chain combines TRBV28 with TRBJ1-5; D call uncertain. V lost 9 bases and J 6 bases, leaving 12 bases between the germline ends. Looked up from germline, CDR1 is MDHEN and CDR2 is SYDVKM. CDR3 length equals 12 residues. This chain's CDR3 is CASRIGSQPQHF. CDR3 nucleotide sequence: TGTGCCAGTAGGATAGGGAGTCAGCCCCAGCATTTT.

The V and J genes are TRBV5-1 and TRBJ1-1; 7 bases are a match to TRBD1. Per germline, CDR1 SGHRS and CDR2 YFSETQ. The V and J ends lost 4 bases and 1 base, in that order; junction bases with no gene match: 10. The CDR3 is 16 amino acids. CDR3 DNA sequence: TGCGCCAGCAGCCCGACCGCCGGGACAGAGAACACTGAAGCTTTCTTT. Amino acids: CASSPTAGTENTEAFF.

The chain employs TRBV19 and TRBJ1-2, with 7 bases aligning to TRBD1. The CDR3 covers 13 residues. Trimming at V came to 6 bases and at J to 4 bases, leaving 5 bases not matched to a gene. CDR1 LNHDA and CDR2 SQIVND come from the germline V gene (reference sequence). The CDR3 reads CASSPGQPYGYTF. CDR3 nucleotides: TGTGCCAGTAGCCCGGGACAGCCCTATGGCTACACCTTC.

This clone was counted only a few times. The identical CDR3 is also encoded by other nucleotide sequences in the sample. The V gene is TRBV9, the J gene TRBJ2-5, with a possible D match to TRBD2 (6 bases). The assigned J gene may be wrong: the sequence end matches TRBJ2-7 better. Germline V gene lookup returns CDR1 SGDLS and CDR2 YYNGEE. The CDR3 is made up of 15 amino acids. The CDR3 DNA reads as TGTGCCAGCAGCGTAGAGGCGGGAAGCTCCTACGAGCAGTACTTC. This codes for CASSVEAGSSYEQYF.